Listed here are 10 T cell receptor beta chains from one sample, sequenced in a study of blood T cell repertoires in COVID-19. Generated by immunoSEQ multiplex PCR, the TCRdb table keeps only in-frame clones and is missing some. The data show more than 45,000 clones, with 65% to 90% seen just once and around 2.6% held by the top ten. Sample: peripheral blood. These receptors all come from a woman aged 80 or over with COVID-19, enrolled during active disease.

The chain uses TRBV7-9 and TRBJ2-5; 10 bases fit TRBD1. This CDR3 spans 17 amino acids. Unmatched junction bases numbered 10, after V lost 5 bases and J lost 1 base. Germline-derived CDR1 and CDR2 are SEHNR and FQNEAQ (reference sequence). The chain's CDR3 is CASSPRGRDRGQETQYF. The CDR3 bases are TGTGCCAGCAGCCCTCGGGGCCGGGACAGGGGCCAAGAGACCCAGTACTTC.

The chain is built from TRBV6-5 and TRBJ2-7, with TRBD1 as a possible D gene (8 bases). The V and J ends lost 6 bases and 1 base respectively, with 16 bases between them. Per germline, CDR1 MNHEY and CDR2 SVGAGI. This CDR3 has 15 amino acids. CDR3 protein: CASSAGGTGSYEQYF. The CDR3 bases are TGTGCCAGCAGCGCCGGGGGGACAGGATCCTACGAGCAGTACTTC.

V usage is TRBV15 and J usage is TRBJ2-7, with 8 bases fitting TRBD1. The CDR3 is 14 amino acids. Germline trimming cut 5 bases from V and 7 bases from J; bases unmatched to any gene: 10. The germline V gene encodes CDR1 LNHNV and CDR2 YYDKDF (reference sequence). The DNA for the CDR3 is TGTGCCACCAGCCCTCGGACAGGGCGACGAGAGCAGTACTTC. Amino acid sequence: CATSPRTGRREQYF.

The chain is built from TRBV14 and TRBJ1-2, with D possibly matching TRBD1 (6 bases). The CDR3 has 15 residues. The V gene's germline CDR1 is SGHDN and CDR2 FVKESK. The V end lost 0 bases, the J end lost 7 bases, and 15 bases lay between the germline ends. The chain's CDR3 is CASSQEFGRGGGYTF. DNA of the CDR3: TGTGCCAGCAGCCAAGAATTTGGCAGGGGTGGTGGCTACACCTTC.

The V call is TRBV10-3, the J call TRBJ2-1; a possible D gene is TRBD1 (5 bases). CDR1 and CDR2 (germline): ENHRY, SYGVKD. V dropped 4 bases and J dropped 7 bases, with 8 bases sitting between them. CDR3 length: 12 amino acids. CDR3 nucleotide sequence: TGTGCCATCAGTGGCCAGGGTAATGAGCAGTTCTTC. Its translation: CAISGQGNEQFF.

This chain connects TRBV10-3 to TRBJ2-1; D possibly corresponds to TRBD1 (5 bases). This CDR3 has 11 amino acids. V was trimmed by 0 bases and J by 16 bases, leaving 10 bases between them. Germline V gene lookup returns CDR1 ENHRY and CDR2 SYGVKD. CDR3 DNA sequence: TGTGCCATCAGTGAGTCCTGGGGCGGATTCTTC. Its protein is CAISESWGGFF.

The CDR3 DNA reads as TGTGCCAGCAGAGAGACAGGACGGTTTACCAAAAACATTCAGTACTTC. This translates into CASRETGRFTKNIQYF. The chain joins TRBV2 to TRBJ2-4; TRBD1 might be the D (6 bases). The CDR3 is 16 residues long. Trimming stripped 6 bases from V and 2 bases from J, with 17 bases between. Germline assignment: CDR1 SNHLY and CDR2 FYNNEI.

This clone was found a few times. The chain joins TRBV4-2 to TRBJ1-4; 7 positions match TRBD1. The germline V gene encodes CDR1 LGHNA and CDR2 YNFKEQ. V shed 3 bases, J shed 6 bases, and the junction held 13 bases outside the gene matches. The CDR3 sequence is 17 residues long. The CDR3 loop is CASSHTTPGQGDEKLFF. Written as DNA, the CDR3 is TGTGCCAGCAGCCATACTACCCCGGGCCAGGGGGATGAAAAACTGTTTTTT.

The chain links TRBV3-1 (or the pseudogene TRBV3-2) to TRBJ2-3; perhaps TRBD1 as D (6 bases). The CDR3 consists of 17 residues. Looked up from germline, CDR1 is LGHDT and CDR2 is YNNKEL (reference sequence). Between the trimmed V and J ends, which lost 6 bases and 0 bases, there was a span of 19 bases. CDR3 protein: CASSSGQFLSSTDTQYF. The CDR3 DNA reads as TGTGCCAGCAGTTCCGGACAGTTCCTCTCCAGCACAGATACGCAGTATTTT.

In DNA, the CDR3 is TGTGCCAGCAGCTTAGGACAGGGGGCCCAGATGAAGAGTCTGTTTTTT. Its protein is CASSLGQGAQMKSLFF. The genes are TRBV7-2 and TRBJ1-4, with 10 bases matching TRBD1. The CDR3 extends over 16 amino acids. V was clipped by 1 base and J by 14 bases; unmatched bases: 13. The germline gives CDR1 SGHTA, CDR2 FQGNSA.